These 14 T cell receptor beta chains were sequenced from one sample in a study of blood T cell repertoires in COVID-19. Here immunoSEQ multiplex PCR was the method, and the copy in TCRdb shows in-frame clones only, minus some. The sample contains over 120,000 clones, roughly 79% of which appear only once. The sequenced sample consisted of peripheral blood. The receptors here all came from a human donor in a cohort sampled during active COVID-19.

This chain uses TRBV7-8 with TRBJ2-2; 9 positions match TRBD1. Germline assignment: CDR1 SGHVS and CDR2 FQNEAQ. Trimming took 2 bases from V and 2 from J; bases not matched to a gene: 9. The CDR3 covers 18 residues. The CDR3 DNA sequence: TGTGCCAGCAGCTTATTAAAGGGGGGACAGGGCAACACCGGGGAGCTGTTTTTT. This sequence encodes CASSLLKGGQGNTGELFF.

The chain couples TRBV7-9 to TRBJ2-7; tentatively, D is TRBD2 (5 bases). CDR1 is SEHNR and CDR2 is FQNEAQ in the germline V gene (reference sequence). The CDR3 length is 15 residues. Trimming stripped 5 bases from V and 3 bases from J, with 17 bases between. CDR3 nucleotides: TGTGCCAGCAGCAATACTAGAGAATCCAGCTACGAGCAGTACTTC. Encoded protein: CASSNTRESSYEQYF.

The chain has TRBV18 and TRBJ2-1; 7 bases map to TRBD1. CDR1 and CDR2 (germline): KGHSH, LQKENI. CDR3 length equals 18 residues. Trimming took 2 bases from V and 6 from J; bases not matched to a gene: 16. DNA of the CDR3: TGTGCCAGCTCACCAAGAATAAACAGGGGATCTTTGCCCAATGAGCAGTTCTTC. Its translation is CASSPRINRGSLPNEQFF.

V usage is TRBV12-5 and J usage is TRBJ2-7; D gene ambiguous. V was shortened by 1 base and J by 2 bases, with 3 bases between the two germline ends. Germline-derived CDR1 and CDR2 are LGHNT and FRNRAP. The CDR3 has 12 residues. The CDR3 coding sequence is TGTGCTAGTGGTTTGGACACCTACGAGCAGTACTTC. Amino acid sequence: CASGLDTYEQYF. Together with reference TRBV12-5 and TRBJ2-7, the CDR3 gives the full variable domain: DARVTQTPRHKVTEMGQEVTMRCQPILGHNTVFWYRQTMMQGLELLAYFRNRAPLDDSGMPKDRFSAEMPDATLATLKIQPSEPRDSAVYFCASGLDTYEQYFGPGTRLTVT.

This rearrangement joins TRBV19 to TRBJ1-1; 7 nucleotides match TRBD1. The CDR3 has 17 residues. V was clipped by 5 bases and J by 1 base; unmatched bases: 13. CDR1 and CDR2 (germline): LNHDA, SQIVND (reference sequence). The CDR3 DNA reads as TGTGCCAGTAGTGTCGCCCAAGGGGGCCGTGGGAACACTGAAGCTTTCTTT. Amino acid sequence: CASSVAQGGRGNTEAFF.

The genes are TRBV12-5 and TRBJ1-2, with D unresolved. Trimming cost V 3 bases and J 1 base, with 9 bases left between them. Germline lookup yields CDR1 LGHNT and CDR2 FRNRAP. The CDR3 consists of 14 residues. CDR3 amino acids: CASGFGTNNYGYTF. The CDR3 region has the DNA TGTGCTAGTGGTTTTGGCACGAATAACTATGGCTACACCTTC.

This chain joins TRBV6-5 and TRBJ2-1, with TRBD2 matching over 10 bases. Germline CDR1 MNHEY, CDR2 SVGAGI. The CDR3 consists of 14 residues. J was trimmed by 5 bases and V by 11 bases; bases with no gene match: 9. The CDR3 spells CAVRRTSGNNEQFF. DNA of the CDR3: TGTGCCGTACGTAGGACTAGCGGAAACAATGAGCAGTTCTTC.

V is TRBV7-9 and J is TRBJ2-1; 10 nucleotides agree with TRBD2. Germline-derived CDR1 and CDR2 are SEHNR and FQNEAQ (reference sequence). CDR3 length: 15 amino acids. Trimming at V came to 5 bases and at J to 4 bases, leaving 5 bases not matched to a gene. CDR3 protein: CASSTGTSEYNEQFF. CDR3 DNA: TGTGCCAGCAGCACAGGGACTAGCGAATACAATGAGCAGTTCTTC.

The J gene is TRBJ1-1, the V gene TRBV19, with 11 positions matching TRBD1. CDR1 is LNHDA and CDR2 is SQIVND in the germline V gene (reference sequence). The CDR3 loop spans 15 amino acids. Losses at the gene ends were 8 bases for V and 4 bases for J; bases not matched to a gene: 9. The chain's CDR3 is CASGRYGQGATEAFF. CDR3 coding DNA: TGTGCCAGTGGCCGTTATGGACAGGGGGCCACTGAAGCTTTCTTT.

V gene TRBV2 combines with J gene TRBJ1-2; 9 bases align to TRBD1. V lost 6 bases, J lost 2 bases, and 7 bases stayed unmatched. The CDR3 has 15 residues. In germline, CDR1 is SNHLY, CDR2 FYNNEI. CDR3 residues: CASRKDRGGNYGYTF. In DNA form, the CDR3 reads TGTGCCAGCAGAAAGGACAGGGGTGGGAACTATGGCTACACCTTC. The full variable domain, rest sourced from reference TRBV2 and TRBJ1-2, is EPEVTQTPSHQVTQMGQEVILRCVPISNHLYFYWYRQILGQKVEFLVSFYNNEISEKSEIFDDQFSVERPDGSNFTLKIRSTKLEDSAMYFCASRKDRGGNYGYTFGSGTRLTVV.

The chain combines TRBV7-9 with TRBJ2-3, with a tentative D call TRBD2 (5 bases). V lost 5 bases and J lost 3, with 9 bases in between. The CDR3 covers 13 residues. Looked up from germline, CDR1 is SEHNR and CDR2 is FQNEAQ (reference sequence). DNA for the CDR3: TGTGCCAGCAGCCGGGGAACAACAGATACGCAGTATTTT. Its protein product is CASSRGTTDTQYF.

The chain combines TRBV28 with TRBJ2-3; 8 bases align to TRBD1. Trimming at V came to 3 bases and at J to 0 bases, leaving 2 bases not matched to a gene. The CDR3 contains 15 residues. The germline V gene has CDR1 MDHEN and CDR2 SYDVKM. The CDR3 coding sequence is TGTGCCAGCAGTTTCGGGACAGGTAGCACAGATACGCAGTATTTT. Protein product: CASSFGTGSTDTQYF.

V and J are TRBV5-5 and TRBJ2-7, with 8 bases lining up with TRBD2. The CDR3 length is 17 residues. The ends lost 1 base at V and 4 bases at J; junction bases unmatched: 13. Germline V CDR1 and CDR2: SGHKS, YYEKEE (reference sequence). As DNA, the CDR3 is TGTGCCAGCAGCTTGCTCGGAGGGCGGGAGGTCCCGTACGAGCAGTACTTC. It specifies CASSLLGGREVPYEQYF.

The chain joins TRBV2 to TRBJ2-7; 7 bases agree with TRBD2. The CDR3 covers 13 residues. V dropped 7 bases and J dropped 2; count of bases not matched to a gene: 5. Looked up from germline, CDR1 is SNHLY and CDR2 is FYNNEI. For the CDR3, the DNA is TGTGCCAGCACTCGGGAGGTACCCTACGAGCAGTACTTC. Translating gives CASTREVPYEQYF.